The present T cell receptor beta chain was sequenced within a study of control samples from healthy donors and cancer patients. This clone was counted once. The CDR3 loop spans 15 amino acids. The V end was cut by 0 bases, the J end by 8 bases, with 14 bases between. Per germline, CDR1 SGHRS and CDR2 YFSETQ. The repertoire was sequenced with immunoSEQ multiplex PCR; TCRdb's copy has only in-frame clones and lacks some. The sample has 100,000 to 150,000 clones, 92% seen once. The rearrangement links TRBV5-1 to TRBJ1-4, with no clear D. Sequencing used blood. The sequence derives from a woman aged 45-65 years in good health. DNA for the CDR3: TGCGCCAGCAGCTTGGGGGCCTCCAGAGGGGAAAAACTGTTTTTT. Protein sequence: CASSLGASRGEKLFF.